One T cell receptor (beta chain) is described in this entry. Using a J-beta primer mix together with a sample-barcoded 5' primer, a second PCR was run for about 6 to 11 cycles. TCRdb itself ran the 5' RACE reads through MiXCR, one entry per CDR3 protein. The sample yields about 830,000 distinct CDR3 sequences, 55% to 70% seen once. The CDR3 contains 16 residues. V gave up 1 base and J gave up 5 bases, with 17 bases separating them. Germline V CDR1 and CDR2: LGHNA, YSLEER. These data originate in a study of blood T cells in healthy people across ages. The chain combines TRBV4-3 with TRBJ2-5; D perhaps matches TRBD2 (5 bases). Sequenced material: blood. The receptor was isolated from a man between 25 and 39 years old in good health. The DNA for the CDR3 is TGCGCCAGCAGCCAAGGGCGGTGTGAGGGAGTGGAGACCCAGTACTTC. Protein: CASSQGRCEGVETQYF.